This note documents a single T cell receptor (beta chain) sequence. The source of the sample is a study of graft-versus-host responses after intestinal transplantation. Irradiated, violet-dye-labeled stimulators (around 200,000) were plated alongside around 200,000 CFSE-labeled responders. Study-wide findings and caveats: Declining HvG levels early post-transplant were linked to peak circulating GvH clone levels. Researchers found GvH clones in recipient marrow, and some showed up first in ileum or blood.

Data came from immunoSEQ multiplex PCR; TCRdb stores just in-frame clones and leaves some out. The top ten clones hold approximately 4.9% of a sample with about 6,800 clones, 20% to 30% of them seen once. Germline V gene sequence: CDR1 SGHTA, CDR2 FQGNSA. V lost 1 base, J lost 10 bases, and 16 bases lay in between. The CDR3 spans 14 residues. This chain uses TRBV7-2 with TRBJ1-2; no definite D call. The receptor's source is a human patient who received an intestinal transplant. This specimen was alloreactive CD4+ T cells from a mixed lymphocyte reaction culture, taken before intestinal transplant. Documented subset: CFSE-low proliferating T cells sorted from approximately 6-day pre-transplant mixed lymphocyte reaction (GvH or HvG direction). DNA for the CDR3: TGTGCCAGCAGCTTAGTACTCGCCGCGGGATACTACACCTTC. Encoded protein: CASSLVLAAGYYTF.